These 22 T cell receptor beta chains originate from one sample sequenced in a study of blood T cell repertoires in COVID-19. Assay used: immunoSEQ multiplex PCR; TCRdb lists only in-frame clones, some missing. Altogether around 160,000 clones are present, 87% being singletons, with the ten largest covering 4%. Material: PBMCs or T cells enriched from blood (not recorded which). The receptor set was obtained from a woman in her thirties or forties who had been exposed to COVID-19.

The J gene is TRBJ2-2, the V gene TRBV12-5; a possible D gene is TRBD2 (7 bases). Germline V gene sequence: CDR1 LGHNT, CDR2 FRNRAP. The CDR3 contains 15 residues. With 2 bases removed from V and 3 bases from J, the gap between germline ends came to 10 bases. The CDR3 region has the DNA TGTGCTAGTGGTTTGATCGGGGGGCACACCGGGGAGCTGTTTTTT. Its protein is CASGLIGGHTGELFF.

This clone was recorded at least ten times. This sequence joins TRBV6-4 and TRBJ2-6; TRBD2 might be the D (6 bases). Trimming removed 2 bases from V and 0 bases from J, with 8 bases in between. This CDR3 contains 16 residues. In germline, CDR1 is MRHNA, CDR2 SNTAGT. The CDR3 DNA reads as TGTGCCAGCAGTGACGGGGGGATCTCTGGGGCCAACGTCCTGACTTTC. It translates to CASSDGGISGANVLTF.

The chain is built from TRBV6-6 and TRBJ2-7; D is possibly TRBD2 (6 bases). Germline V gene data show CDR1 as MNHNY and CDR2 as SVGAGI (reference sequence). Trimming pared 6 bases from V and 2 bases from J, leaving 14 bases between. The length of the CDR3 is 14 residues. Written as DNA, the CDR3 is TGTGCCAGCAGCCCCTCTAGCGTTACCTACGAGCAGTACTTC. Translation: CASSPSSVTYEQYF.

The rearrangement joins TRBV5-1 to TRBJ1-1, with D perhaps TRBD1 (6 bases). Trimming took off 2 bases at V and 5 bases at J, with 16 bases between the two ends. The CDR3 extends over 15 amino acids. CDR1 and CDR2 from the germline V gene are SGHRS and YFSETQ. In DNA, the CDR3 is TGCGCCAGCAGCTTTGGGGGGGCGCAGGGAACTGAAGCTTTCTTT. Translation: CASSFGGAQGTEAFF.

The rearrangement uses TRBV13 and TRBJ1-2; D is uncertain. Germline V lookup: CDR1 PRHDT, CDR2 FYEKMQ (reference sequence). Trimming cost V 5 bases and J 5 bases, with 15 bases left between them. The CDR3 sequence is 14 residues long. This CDR3 is CASSRGRIRYGYTF. In DNA form, the CDR3 reads TGTGCCAGCAGCCGCGGGCGGATCCGGTATGGCTACACCTTC.

The chain employs TRBV13 and TRBJ2-4; D is possibly TRBD2 (5 bases). V was pared by 3 bases and J by 6 bases, with 12 bases between. This CDR3 contains 14 residues. Germline loops: CDR1 PRHDT, CDR2 FYEKMQ (reference sequence). The CDR3 loop is CASSFLERGNIQYF. CDR3 coding DNA: TGTGCCAGCAGCTTTTTAGAACGGGGAAACATTCAGTACTTC.

V and J are TRBV5-1 and TRBJ1-5, with a weak D call TRBD1 (6 bases). CDR1 is SGHRS, CDR2 YFSETQ, per germline. The CDR3 consists of 15 residues. V was trimmed by 1 base and J by 6 bases, leaving 14 bases between them. The CDR3 DNA is TGCGCCAGCAGCTTGTCAGGGGCTTTCGGTCAGCCCCAGCATTTT. Protein: CASSLSGAFGQPQHF.

This chain links TRBV19 with TRBJ2-3; 13 nucleotides line up with TRBD2. The CDR3 extends over 16 amino acids. V dropped 7 bases and J dropped 4; count of bases not matched to a gene: 8. Looked up from germline, CDR1 is LNHDA and CDR2 is SQIVND (reference sequence). As DNA, the CDR3 is TGTGCCAGTACCAAACTAGCGGGAGGGTCATCAGATACGCAGTATTTT. Translation gives CASTKLAGGSSDTQYF.

This rearrangement joins TRBV6-5 to TRBJ1-2; a possible D gene is TRBD1 (6 bases). The CDR3 has 12 amino acids. Germline assignment: CDR1 MNHEY and CDR2 SVGAGI. Between the trimmed V and J ends, which lost 7 bases and 4 bases, there was a span of 10 bases. Here the CDR3 reads CASKGGLYGYTF. CDR3 DNA: TGTGCCAGCAAGGGGGGGCTCTATGGCTACACCTTC.

This clone was seen ten or more times. The rearrangement joins TRBV3-1 (or the pseudogene TRBV3-2) to TRBJ1-1; 10 bases are shared with TRBD1. Germline V gene data show CDR1 as LGHDT and CDR2 as YNNKEL (reference sequence). CDR3 length: 15 residues. Trimming cost V 9 bases and J 5 bases; bases outside gene matches: 12. The CDR3, as DNA: TGTGCCAGTAAACATTTGGGACAGGGGCGGACTGAAGCTTTCTTT. Amino acids: CASKHLGQGRTEAFF.

The chain joins TRBV7-9 to TRBJ1-1; TRBD1 is a possible D gene (5 bases). The CDR3 runs to 14 residues. V lost 5 bases and J lost 3, with 13 bases in between. CDR1 and CDR2 (germline): SEHNR, FQNEAQ (reference sequence). The CDR3, as DNA: TGTGCCAGCAGCGCCAGGGTTTTTGACACTGAAGCTTTCTTT. It yields the protein CASSARVFDTEAFF.

This chain links TRBV27 with TRBJ2-7; D is perhaps TRBD1 (5 bases). V dropped 0 bases and J dropped 5 bases, with 11 bases sitting between them. Germline V gene sequence: CDR1 MNHEY, CDR2 SMNVEV (reference sequence). The CDR3 runs 14 residues. The CDR3 DNA sequence: TGTGCCAGCAGTTTATCCATCAGGGCTAACGAGCAGTACTTC. Translating gives CASSLSIRANEQYF.

The sample holds a few counts of this clone. This rearrangement joins TRBV6-4 to TRBJ2-1; 11 bases match TRBD2. CDR1 MRHNA and CDR2 SNTAGT come from the germline V gene. This CDR3 is 15 amino acids long. V gave up 6 bases and J gave up 4 bases; unmatched junction bases: 5. CDR3 sequence reads: CASSEGLAEYNEQFF. CDR3 nucleotide sequence: TGTGCCAGCAGCGAGGGACTAGCGGAATACAATGAGCAGTTCTTC.

The CDR3 DNA reads TGTGCCAGCAGCTCCGACCCGGGAGCTGAAAAACTGTTTTTT. The encoded protein is CASSSDPGAEKLFF. The rearrangement links TRBV11-2 to TRBJ1-4; the D is unclear. Trimming took off 4 bases at V and 7 bases at J, with 13 bases between the two ends. Germline V gene lookup returns CDR1 SGHAT and CDR2 FQNNGV. CDR3 size: 14 residues.

V is TRBV12-3 or TRBV12-4 and J is TRBJ1-1, with D unresolved. This CDR3 has 13 amino acids. The germline V and J ends were trimmed by 10 bases and 11 bases, with 23 bases remaining between them. DNA of the CDR3: TGTGCCACGGCACAAAGCCGGGTGGGTATGGCTTTCTTT. Encoded protein: CATAQSRVGMAFF.

The V call is TRBV18, the J call TRBJ1-3; D remains ambiguous. CDR3 length equals 15 residues. The ends were cut back, 1 base at V and 4 bases at J, with 11 bases in the middle. Germline CDR1 reads KGHSH; CDR2 reads LQKENI. The CDR3 loop is CASSPREGDGNTIYF. CDR3 nucleotides: TGTGCCAGCTCACCACGTGAGGGTGACGGAAACACCATATATTTT. The whole variable domain, filled in from reference TRBV18 and TRBJ1-3, reads NAGVMQNPRHLVRRRGQEARLRCSPMKGHSHVYWYRQLPEEGLKFMVYLQKENIIDESGMPKERFSAEFPKEGPSILRIQQVVRGDSAAYFCASSPREGDGNTIYFGEGSWLTVV.

The chain carries TRBV11-2 and TRBJ2-5; 8 bases line up with TRBD1. This CDR3 contains 18 residues. V was clipped by 1 base and J by 4 bases; unmatched bases: 14. Germline V gene data show CDR1 as SGHAT and CDR2 as FQNNGV. This CDR3 is CASSLASAGGAFGETQYF. CDR3 sequence (DNA): TGTGCCAGCAGCTTAGCGTCGGCAGGGGGCGCGTTTGGAGAGACCCAGTACTTC. Full variable domain (rest looked up from reference TRBV11-2 and TRBJ2-5): EAGVAQSPRYKIIEKRQSVAFWCNPISGHATLYWYQQILGQGPKLLIQFQNNGVVDDSQLPKDRFSAERLKGVDSTLKIQPAKLEDSAVYLCASSLASAGGAFGETQYFGPGTRLLVL.

The chain links TRBV9 to TRBJ2-3; 8 bases are shared with TRBD1. Looked up from germline, CDR1 is SGDLS and CDR2 is YYNGEE. There are 16 residues in the CDR3. J gave up 0 bases and V 0 bases, and 3 bases lay outside the gene matches. CDR3 bases: TGTGCCAGCAGCGTAGTGGACAGGGCAAGCACAGATACGCAGTATTTT. Protein product: CASSVVDRASTDTQYF.

This sequence joins TRBV18 and TRBJ1-4; TRBD1 is a possible D gene (5 bases). Germline-derived CDR1 and CDR2 are KGHSH and LQKENI. The CDR3 has 13 amino acids. V was trimmed by 5 bases and J by 5 bases, leaving 9 bases between them. CDR3 sequence reads: CASSNQGNEKLFF. The CDR3 DNA is TGTGCCAGCTCAAACCAGGGCAATGAAAAACTGTTTTTT.

The chain recombines TRBV28 with TRBJ2-1; the match to TRBD2 covers 9 bases. The germline V gene has CDR1 MDHEN and CDR2 SYDVKM. The V and J ends lost 2 bases and 10 bases, in that order; junction bases with no gene match: 9. This CDR3 is built from 15 residues. The CDR3: CASSLLAGGPQEQFF. CDR3 in DNA: TGTGCCAGCAGTTTACTGGCGGGAGGGCCCCAAGAGCAGTTCTTC.

The chain has TRBV25-1 and TRBJ1-5; D unclear. Germline V lookup: CDR1 MGHDK, CDR2 SYGVNS. V was cut by 7 bases and J by 7 bases, with 11 bases left in between. The CDR3 is made up of 12 amino acids. The CDR3 DNA sequence: TGTGCCAGCAAGACGGGAAACCAGCCCCAGCATTTT. Residues: CASKTGNQPQHF.

Here the CDR3 reads CARSSPSWDRVPDTQYF. The CDR3 DNA reads as TGTGCCAGAAGCTCCCCTTCGTGGGACAGGGTACCAGATACGCAGTATTTT. The chain joins TRBV5-3 to TRBJ2-3, with TRBD1 matching 9 bases. TRBV5-3 is an ORF, and what it does is uncertain. Trimming cost V 3 bases and J 4 bases; bases outside gene matches: 12. This CDR3 comprises 17 residues.